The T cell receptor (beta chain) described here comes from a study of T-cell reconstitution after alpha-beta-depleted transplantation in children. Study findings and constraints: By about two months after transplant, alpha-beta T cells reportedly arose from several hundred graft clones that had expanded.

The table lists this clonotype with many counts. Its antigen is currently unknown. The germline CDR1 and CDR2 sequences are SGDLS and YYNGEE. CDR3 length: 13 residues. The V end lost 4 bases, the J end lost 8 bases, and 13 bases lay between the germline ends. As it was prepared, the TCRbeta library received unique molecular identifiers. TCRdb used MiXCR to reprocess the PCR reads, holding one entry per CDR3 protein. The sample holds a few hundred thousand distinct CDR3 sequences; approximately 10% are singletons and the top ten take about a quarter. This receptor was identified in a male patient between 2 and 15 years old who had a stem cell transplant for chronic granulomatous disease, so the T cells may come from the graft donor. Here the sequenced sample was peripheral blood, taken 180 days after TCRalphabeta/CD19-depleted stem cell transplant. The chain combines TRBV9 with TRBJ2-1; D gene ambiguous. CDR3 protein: CASSTEGWDEQFF. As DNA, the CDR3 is TGTGCCAGCAGCACAGAAGGGTGGGATGAGCAGTTCTTC.